This T cell receptor beta chain was recovered during a study of spatial heterogeneity in lung cancer. Study-level background: In raw reads, more than eight appearances on average were recorded for each unique TCR and UMI combination. Study conclusions and caveats: Ubiquitous, expanded tumor-derived TCRs were more frequently observed in blood at resection than at follow-up.

CDR3 size: 13 residues. The V and J ends lost 5 bases and 6 bases, in that order; junction bases with no gene match: 3. Germline V gene data show CDR1 as DFQATT and CDR2 as SNEGSKA (reference sequence). This clonotype is labeled medium-sized. Its antigen is undetermined. Time point specified: sample taken at primary tumor resection. Whole RNA, isolated from tumor, nontumor lung or frozen PBMC, was sequenced without prior sorting. A total of approximately 69 untreated early-stage non-small cell lung cancer patients served as donors. TCRdb used MiXCR to reprocess the 5' RACE reads, holding one entry per CDR3 protein. The sample consists of 6,000 to 8,000 distinct CDR3 sequences, about 19% of them appearing once.

The rearrangement links TRBV20-1 to TRBJ1-6; 8 bases line up with TRBD1. Here the sequenced sample was PBMCs, taken at surgery. The TCR was taken from a female donor with early-stage non-small cell lung cancer. CDR3 residues: CSALDRANSPLHF. In DNA, the CDR3 is TGCAGTGCTTTGGACAGGGCTAATTCACCCCTCCACTTT.